The TCR beta chain described here comes from a study of T cells in localized non-small cell lung cancer. Study-wide results and caveats: Adjacent lung held a median roughly 60 of the top 100 tumor clones. Analysis by sequencing included only one tumor region, so heterogeneity remains possible. Uninvolved neighboring lung showed the greatest T cell clonality, exceeding tumor. A raised T cell density in blood coincided with lengthier overall survival.

Turning to this clone: What it binds is not known.

The repertoire was sequenced with immunoSEQ multiplex PCR; TCRdb's copy has only in-frame clones and lacks some. The sample shows about 33,000 clones, 85% to 90% of them seen only once. Germline V gene sequence: CDR1 SGHAT, CDR2 FQNNGV. This CDR3 spans 15 amino acids. V was cut by 3 bases and J by 4 bases, with 15 bases left in between. The sample here was peripheral blood, taken before any cancer treatment. The gene calls are TRBV11-2 and TRBJ1-2; D not resolved. This TCR derives from a man between 40 and 75 years old with stage I lung adenocarcinoma. In DNA form, the CDR3 reads TGTGCCAGCAGCTTCGCAGGCGCGCCGGGCTATGGCTACACCTTC. It is translated as CASSFAGAPGYGYTF.